This TCR beta chain is from a study of blood T cell repertoires in COVID-19. Study background: The samples span acute and convalescent COVID-19 from the United States, Italy and Spain. PBMCs, B-cell-depleted T cells, or T cells provided the cDNA or gDNA that made up the material.

Trimming removed 6 bases from V and 4 bases from J; junction bases left unmatched: 13. The CDR3 length is 17 residues. Germline V lookup: CDR1 SNHLY, CDR2 FYNNEI. While infection was still active, Seattle patients were enrolled and then followed longitudinally. Authors' data handling: Quantification of nucleated cells was approximated via reference gene primer amplification. Some clones are missing from TCRdb's copy, which holds only in-frame ones; the method was immunoSEQ multiplex PCR. V, J and clone size derive from that table, while D and trimming were established from the DNA sequence. The sample contains 150,000 to 200,000 clones, roughly 84% of which appear only once. This clone appeared a single time.

This chain joins TRBV2 and TRBJ1-2; 11 bases match TRBD1. The source is a woman in her forties or fifties with COVID-19, enrolled during active disease. Sample: peripheral blood. The CDR3 here is CASSAGTGGGSSYGYTF. The CDR3 DNA sequence: TGTGCCAGCAGCGCCGGGACAGGGGGGGGTTCGAGCTATGGCTACACCTTC.